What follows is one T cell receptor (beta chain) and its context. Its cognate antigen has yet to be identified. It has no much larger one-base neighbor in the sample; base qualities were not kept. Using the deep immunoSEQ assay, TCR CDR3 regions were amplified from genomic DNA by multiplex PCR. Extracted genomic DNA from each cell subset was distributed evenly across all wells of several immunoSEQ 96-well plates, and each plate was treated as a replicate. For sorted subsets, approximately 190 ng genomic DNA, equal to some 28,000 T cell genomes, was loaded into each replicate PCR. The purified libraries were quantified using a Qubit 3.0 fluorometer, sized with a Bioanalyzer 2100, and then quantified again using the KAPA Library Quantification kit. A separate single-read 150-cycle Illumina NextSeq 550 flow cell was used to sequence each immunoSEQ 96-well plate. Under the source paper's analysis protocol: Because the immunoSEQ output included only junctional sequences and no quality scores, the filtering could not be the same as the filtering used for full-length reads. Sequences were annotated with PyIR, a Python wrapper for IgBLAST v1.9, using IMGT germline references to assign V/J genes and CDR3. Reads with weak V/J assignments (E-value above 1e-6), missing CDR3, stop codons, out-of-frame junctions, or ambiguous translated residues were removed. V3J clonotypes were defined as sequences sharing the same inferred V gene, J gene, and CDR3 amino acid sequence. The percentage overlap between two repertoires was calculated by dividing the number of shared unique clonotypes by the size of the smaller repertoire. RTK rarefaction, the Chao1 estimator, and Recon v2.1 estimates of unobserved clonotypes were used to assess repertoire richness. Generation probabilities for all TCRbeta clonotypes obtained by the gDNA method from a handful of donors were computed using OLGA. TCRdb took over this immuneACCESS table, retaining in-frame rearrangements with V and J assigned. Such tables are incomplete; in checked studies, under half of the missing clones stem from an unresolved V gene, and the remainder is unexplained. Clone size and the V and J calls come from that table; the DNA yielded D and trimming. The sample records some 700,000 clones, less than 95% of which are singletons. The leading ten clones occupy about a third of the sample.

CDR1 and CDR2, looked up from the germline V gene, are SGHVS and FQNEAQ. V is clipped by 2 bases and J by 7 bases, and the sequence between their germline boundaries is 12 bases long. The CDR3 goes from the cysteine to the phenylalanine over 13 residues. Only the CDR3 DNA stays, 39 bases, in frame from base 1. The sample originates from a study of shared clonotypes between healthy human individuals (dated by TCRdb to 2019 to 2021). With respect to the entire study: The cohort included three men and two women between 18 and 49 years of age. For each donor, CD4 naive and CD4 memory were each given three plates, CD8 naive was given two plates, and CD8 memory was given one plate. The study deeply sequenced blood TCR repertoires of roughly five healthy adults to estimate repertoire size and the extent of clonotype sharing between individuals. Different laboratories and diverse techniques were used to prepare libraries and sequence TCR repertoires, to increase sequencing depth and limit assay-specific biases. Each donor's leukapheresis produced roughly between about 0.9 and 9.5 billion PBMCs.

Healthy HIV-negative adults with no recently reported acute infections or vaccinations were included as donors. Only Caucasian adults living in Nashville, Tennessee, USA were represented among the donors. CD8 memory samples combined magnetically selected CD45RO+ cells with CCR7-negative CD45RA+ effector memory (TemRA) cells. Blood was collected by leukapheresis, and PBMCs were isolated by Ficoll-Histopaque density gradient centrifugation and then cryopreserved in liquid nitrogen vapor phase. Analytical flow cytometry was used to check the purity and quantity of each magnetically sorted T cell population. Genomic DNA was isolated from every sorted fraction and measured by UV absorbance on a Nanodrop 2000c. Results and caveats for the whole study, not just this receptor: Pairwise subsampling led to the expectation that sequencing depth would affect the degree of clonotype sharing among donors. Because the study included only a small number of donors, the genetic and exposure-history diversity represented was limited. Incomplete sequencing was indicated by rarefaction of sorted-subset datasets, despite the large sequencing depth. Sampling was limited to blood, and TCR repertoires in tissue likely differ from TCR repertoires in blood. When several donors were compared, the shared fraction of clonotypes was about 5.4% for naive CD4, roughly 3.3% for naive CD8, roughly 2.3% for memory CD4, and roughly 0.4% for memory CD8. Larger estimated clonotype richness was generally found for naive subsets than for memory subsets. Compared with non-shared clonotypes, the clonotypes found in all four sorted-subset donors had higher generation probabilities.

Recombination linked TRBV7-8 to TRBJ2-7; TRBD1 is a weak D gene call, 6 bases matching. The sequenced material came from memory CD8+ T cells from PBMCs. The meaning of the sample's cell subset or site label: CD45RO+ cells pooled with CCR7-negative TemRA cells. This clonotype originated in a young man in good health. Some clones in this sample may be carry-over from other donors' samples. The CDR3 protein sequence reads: CASSLLSGDEQYF. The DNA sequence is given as TGTGCCAGCAGCTTACTTTCAGGGGATGAGCAGTACTTC.